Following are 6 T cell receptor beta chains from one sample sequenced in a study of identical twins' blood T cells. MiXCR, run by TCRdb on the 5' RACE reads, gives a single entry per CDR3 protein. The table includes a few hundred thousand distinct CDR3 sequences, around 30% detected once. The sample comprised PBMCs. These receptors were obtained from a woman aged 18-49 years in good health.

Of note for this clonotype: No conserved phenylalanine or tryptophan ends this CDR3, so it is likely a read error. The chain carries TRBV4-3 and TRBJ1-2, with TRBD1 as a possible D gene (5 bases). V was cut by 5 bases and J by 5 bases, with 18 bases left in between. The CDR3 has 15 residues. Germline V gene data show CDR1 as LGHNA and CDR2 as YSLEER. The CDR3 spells CASSERLKGPYGYTV. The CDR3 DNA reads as TGCGCCAGCAGCGAACGTCTGAAGGGACCTTATGGCTACACCGTC.

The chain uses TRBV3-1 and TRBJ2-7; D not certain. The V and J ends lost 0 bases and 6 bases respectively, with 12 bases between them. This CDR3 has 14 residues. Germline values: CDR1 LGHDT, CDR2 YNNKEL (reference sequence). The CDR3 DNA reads TGTGCCAGCAGCCAAGAATCGGCGCGTGTCGAGCAGTACTTC. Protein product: CASSQESARVEQYF.

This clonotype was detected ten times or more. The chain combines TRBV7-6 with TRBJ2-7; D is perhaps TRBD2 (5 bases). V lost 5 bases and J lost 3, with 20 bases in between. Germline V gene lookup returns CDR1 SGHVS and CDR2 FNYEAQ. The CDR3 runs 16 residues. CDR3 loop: CASSQTSKNGDYEQYF. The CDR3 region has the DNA TGTGCCAGCAGCCAAACGTCAAAAAACGGGGACTACGAGCAGTACTTC.

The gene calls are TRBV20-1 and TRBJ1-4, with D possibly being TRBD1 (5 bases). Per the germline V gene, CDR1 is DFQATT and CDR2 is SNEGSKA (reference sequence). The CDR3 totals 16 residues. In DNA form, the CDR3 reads TGCAGCACGAAAGCGGCCGGGGGACTTCTAGGTGAAAAACTGTTTTTT. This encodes CSTKAAGGLLGEKLFF.

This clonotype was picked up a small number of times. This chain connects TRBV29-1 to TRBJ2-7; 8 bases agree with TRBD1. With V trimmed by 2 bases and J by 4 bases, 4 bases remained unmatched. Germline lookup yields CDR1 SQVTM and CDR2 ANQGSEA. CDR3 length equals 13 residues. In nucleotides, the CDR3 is TGCAGCGTTGAAAAAGACAGGGGTTACGAGCAGTACTTC. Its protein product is CSVEKDRGYEQYF.

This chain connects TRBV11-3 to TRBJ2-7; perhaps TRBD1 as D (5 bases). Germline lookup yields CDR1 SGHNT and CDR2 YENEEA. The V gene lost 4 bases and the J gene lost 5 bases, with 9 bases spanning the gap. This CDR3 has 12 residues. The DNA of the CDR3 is TGTGCCAGCAGCTGGGGCATTCACGAGCAGTACTTC. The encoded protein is CASSWGIHEQYF.